The 23 T cell receptor beta chains below were found in one sample sequenced in a study of blood T cell repertoires in COVID-19. Sequencing used immunoSEQ multiplex PCR; TCRdb keeps in-frame clones, though not all of them. The sample contains more than 40,000 clones, 88% of which appear only once. Specimen: peripheral blood. All receptors come from a man aged 45 to 65 with active COVID-19.

The rearrangement joins TRBV3-1 (or the pseudogene TRBV3-2) to TRBJ2-7; possible D gene TRBD1, 6 bases. The germline gives CDR1 LGHDT, CDR2 YNNKEL (reference sequence). The CDR3 length is 15 residues. Trimming took 0 bases from V and 4 from J, leaving 13 bases between them. The CDR3, as DNA: TGTGCCAGCAGCCAAGAGACCGGACAGCTTTACGAGCAGTACGTC. This codes for CASSQETGQLYEQYV.

This clone has more than one count but fewer than ten. The V call is TRBV10-2, the J call TRBJ1-5; no definite D call. Trimming cost V 7 bases and J 1 base, with 11 bases left between them. The CDR3 sequence is 14 residues long. From germline, CDR1 is WSHSY and CDR2 SAAADI. CDR3 bases: TGCGCCAGCACCCCGGGAGGGAGCAATCAGCCCCAGCATTTT. Protein: CASTPGGSNQPQHF.

The rearrangement uses TRBV19 and TRBJ1-1, with D uncertain. The V end lost 5 bases, the J end lost 4 bases, and 20 bases lay between the germline ends. Germline CDR1 and CDR2: LNHDA and SQIVND (reference sequence). The CDR3 length is 16 residues. CDR3 sequence reads: CASSPHTERVSTEAFF. The CDR3 nucleotides are TGTGCCAGTAGTCCTCACACGGAGAGAGTAAGCACTGAAGCTTTCTTT.

This chain's CDR3 is CASSPGGQAQNIQYF. In nucleotides, the CDR3 is TGTGCCAGCAGCCCCGGTGGGCAGGCACAAAACATTCAGTACTTC. This rearrangement joins TRBV11-3 to TRBJ2-4; no firm D call. From germline, CDR1 is SGHNT and CDR2 YENEEA. CDR3 length: 15 amino acids. With 5 bases removed from V and 5 bases from J, the gap between germline ends came to 16 bases. Using reference TRBV11-3 and TRBJ2-4 for the parts outside the CDR3, the full variable domain is EAGVVQSPRYKIIEKKQPVAFWCNPISGHNTLYWYLQNLGQGPELLIRYENEEAVDDSQLPKDRFSAERLKGVDSTLKIQPAELGDSAVYLCASSPGGQAQNIQYFGAGTRLSVL.

The CDR3 nucleotides are TGCGCCAGCAGCTGGGGGGACCGACACCCGAATGAAAAACTGTTTTTT. This encodes CASSWGDRHPNEKLFF. This chain links TRBV5-1 with TRBJ1-4; D is possibly TRBD1 (5 bases). CDR3 size: 16 residues. Trimming pared 3 bases from V and 5 bases from J, leaving 17 bases between. Per the germline V gene, CDR1 is SGHRS and CDR2 is YFSETQ.

V and J are TRBV7-9 and TRBJ2-3, with 7 bases lining up with TRBD1. V was clipped by 5 bases and J by 0 bases; unmatched bases: 5. The V gene's germline CDR1 is SEHNR and CDR2 FQNEAQ (reference sequence). The CDR3 has 15 amino acids. The CDR3 loop is CASSQGVSSTDTQYF. CDR3 nucleotides: TGTGCCAGCAGCCAGGGGGTATCTAGCACAGATACGCAGTATTTT.

The chain joins TRBV6-5 to TRBJ1-2; D call uncertain. The V gene lost 8 bases and the J gene lost 7 bases, with 17 bases spanning the gap. This CDR3 comprises 13 residues. CDR1 and CDR2 (germline): MNHEY, SVGAGI. Here the CDR3 reads CASANQVASGYTF. The DNA for the CDR3 is TGTGCCAGCGCCAATCAGGTCGCAAGTGGCTACACCTTC.

This chain links TRBV7-2 with TRBJ2-1; 8 bases agree with TRBD1. The junction had 11 bases not matched to a gene; V was cut back by 4 bases and J by 6 bases. CDR1 is SGHTA and CDR2 is FQGNSA in the germline V gene. The CDR3 covers 16 residues. The CDR3 protein is CASSSLTITGGNEQFF. The CDR3 DNA reads TGTGCCAGCAGCTCCCTAACAATCACAGGGGGCAATGAGCAGTTCTTC.

This clone has just one count. V usage is TRBV2 and J usage is TRBJ2-4, with 12 bases lining up with TRBD2. Germline lookup yields CDR1 SNHLY and CDR2 FYNNEI. The CDR3 totals 18 residues. The V segment lost 3 bases and the J segment 2 bases; nucleotides outside the gene matches: 8. CDR3 coding DNA: TGTGCCAGCAGTGACCTAGCGGGGGGGCCATTAACCAAAAACATTCAGTACTTC. Translated, it gives CASSDLAGGPLTKNIQYF.

The rearrangement joins TRBV6-1 to TRBJ2-2, with a weak D call TRBD2 (5 bases). With 3 bases removed from V and 0 bases from J, the gap between germline ends came to 8 bases. Germline values: CDR1 MNHNS, CDR2 SASEGT. The CDR3 covers 15 residues. CDR3 nucleotide sequence: TGTGCCAGCAGTGACGGACTCGCGAACACCGGGGAGCTGTTTTTT. Its translation: CASSDGLANTGELFF.

V usage is TRBV5-1 and J usage is TRBJ2-6; 13 positions match TRBD2. The length of the CDR3 is 17 residues. Germline assignment: CDR1 SGHRS and CDR2 YFSETQ. J lost 4 bases, V lost 4 bases, and 5 bases had no gene match. In DNA form, the CDR3 reads TGCGCCAGCAGCACGACTAGCGGGAGGTCCGGGGCCAACGTCCTGACTTTC. Amino acid sequence: CASSTTSGRSGANVLTF. Complete variable domain (other parts from reference TRBV5-1 and TRBJ2-6): KAGVTQTPRYLIKTRGQQVTLSCSPISGHRSVSWYQQTPGQGLQFLFEYFSETQRNKGNFPGRFSGRQFSNSRSEMNVSTLELGDSALYLCASSTTSGRSGANVLTFGAGSRLTVL.

The chain employs TRBV5-1 and TRBJ2-1; 8 bases fit TRBD2. CDR3 length: 14 residues. The trim removed 4 bases at V and 6 bases at J, leaving 6 bases unmatched. Germline CDR1 is SGHRS and CDR2 is YFSETQ. The CDR3 DNA is TGCGCCAGCAGCGCGCATACTAGCGGCAATGAGCAGTTCTTC. This codes for CASSAHTSGNEQFF.

The chain uses TRBV7-3 and TRBJ2-3, with a weak D call TRBD1 (6 bases). The CDR3 is 15 amino acids. The ends were cut back, 5 bases at V and 3 bases at J, with 15 bases in the middle. Germline V lookup: CDR1 SGHTA, CDR2 FQGTGA. The CDR3 is CASSLGGPGTDTQYF. The CDR3 coding sequence is TGTGCCAGCAGCCTAGGGGGACCTGGAACAGATACGCAGTATTTT.

The chain employs TRBV25-1 and TRBJ2-5; no clear D. CDR1 and CDR2 (germline): MGHDK, SYGVNS. The CDR3 length is 14 residues. Trimming took 6 bases from V and 0 from J, leaving 11 bases between them. The CDR3 here is CASSPNRYQETQYF. The CDR3 DNA sequence: TGTGCCAGCAGCCCCAACCGGTACCAAGAGACCCAGTACTTC.

The chain employs TRBV9 and TRBJ2-5; a possible D gene is TRBD1 (6 bases). The CDR3 has 15 residues. The germline gives CDR1 SGDLS, CDR2 YYNGEE. V lost 3 bases to trimming and J lost 3 bases, with 15 bases between them. Here the CDR3 DNA reads TGTGCCAGCAGCGGACTGGGACACGCGGAAGAGACCCAGTACTTC. Its protein is CASSGLGHAEETQYF.

The chain uses TRBV10-3 and TRBJ2-2, with D possibly being TRBD2 (6 bases). The CDR3 consists of 15 residues. Germline loops: CDR1 ENHRY, CDR2 SYGVKD. The V and J ends lost 2 bases and 4 bases respectively, with 11 bases between them. CDR3 nucleotide sequence: TGTGCCATCAGTGAGGGGACTGGAGGCACCGGGGAGCTGTTTTTT. Encoded protein: CAISEGTGGTGELFF.

The V gene is TRBV19, the J gene TRBJ1-4; no reliable D call. Trimming shortened V by 6 bases and J by 5 bases, and 7 bases separated the two germline ends. CDR3 length: 12 amino acids. Per the germline V gene, CDR1 is LNHDA and CDR2 is SQIVND (reference sequence). The CDR3 is CASSLQNEKLFF. DNA of the CDR3: TGTGCCAGTAGCCTGCAGAATGAAAAACTGTTTTTT.

The V gene is TRBV11-2, the J gene TRBJ2-2; 7 positions match TRBD2. This CDR3 contains 16 residues. After removal of 6 bases from V and 2 bases from J, the junction contained 9 bases not matched to a gene. Germline CDR1 SGHAT, CDR2 FQNNGV. The CDR3 bases are TGTGCCAGCAGACCATTCCTAGCGGCTAACACCGGGGAGCTGTTTTTT. This translates into CASRPFLAANTGELFF.

This sequence joins TRBV27 and TRBJ2-1, with D maybe TRBD1 (5 bases). This CDR3 region has 16 residues. Between the trimmed V and J ends, which lost 6 bases and 5 bases, there was a span of 20 bases. Per the germline V gene, CDR1 is MNHEY and CDR2 is SMNVEV (reference sequence). CDR3 DNA sequence: TGTGCCAGCAGGACTGGACAACTCCAAATCCACAATGAGCAGTTCTTC. Translating it yields CASRTGQLQIHNEQFF.

This sequence joins TRBV18 and TRBJ2-1; 9 bases line up with TRBD1. CDR3 size: 12 residues. The V segment lost 3 bases and the J segment 15 bases; nucleotides outside the gene matches: 6. CDR1 is KGHSH, CDR2 LQKENI, per germline. The CDR3 is CASSPPGTGLFF. In DNA form, the CDR3 reads TGTGCCAGCTCACCTCCCGGGACAGGGTTGTTCTTC.

The chain couples TRBV20-1 to TRBJ2-1; no clear D gene. Germline CDR1 DFQATT, CDR2 SNEGSKA (reference sequence). Trimming removed 3 bases from V and 8 bases from J, with 5 bases in between. CDR3 size: 10 residues. CDR3 nucleotide sequence: TGCAGTGCTAGTTATCATGAGCAGTTCTTC. Amino acid sequence: CSASYHEQFF.

This sequence joins TRBV24-1 and TRBJ2-3; TRBD2 aligns across 8 bases. V was pared by 4 bases and J by 3 bases, with 5 bases of the junction left unmatched. The CDR3 consists of 15 residues. The germline CDR1 and CDR2 sequences are KGHDR and SFDVKD. The DNA of the CDR3 is TGTGCCACCAGTGACCCGGGACTAGGAACAGATACGCAGTATTTT. Translating it yields CATSDPGLGTDTQYF.

This CDR3 is CASSPGAEQFF. In nucleotides, the CDR3 is TGTGCCAGTAGTCCAGGCGCTGAGCAGTTCTTC. The rearrangement joins TRBV19 to TRBJ2-1; D gene unclear. V was pared by 5 bases and J by 9 bases, with 8 bases between. The CDR3 sequence is 11 residues long. CDR1 is LNHDA, CDR2 SQIVND, per germline (reference sequence).